A single sample gave rise to the 26 T cell receptor beta chains below, sequenced in a study of Graves' ophthalmopathy and Graves' hyperthyroidism. Researchers took RNA transcripts and amplified TCR beta CDR3 regions from them. A first-round RT-PCR used HTBI primers, followed by a second-round multiplex PCR. TCRdb used MiXCR to reprocess the multiplex PCR reads, holding one entry per CDR3 protein. Here the sample spans hundreds of thousands of distinct CDR3 sequences, roughly 20% being singletons. The source material was peripheral blood. Every receptor here comes from a woman in her late teens or twenties with stable Graves' hyperthyroidism. Some clones in this sample may be carry-over from other donors' samples.

The rearrangement uses TRBV9 and TRBJ1-1; D is undetermined. Germline V gene lookup returns CDR1 SGDLS and CDR2 YYNGEE. Trimming took off 2 bases at V and 2 bases at J, with 10 bases between the two ends. The CDR3 is 14 amino acids. The CDR3 coding sequence is TGTGCCAGCAGCGTTGCGGCGGGCAACACTGAAGCTTTCTTT. It is translated as CASSVAAGNTEAFF.

This clonotype was observed at least ten times. The rearrangement uses TRBV6-2 or TRBV6-3 and TRBJ1-1; D remains unclear. The CDR3 is made up of 18 amino acids. V was cut by 0 bases and J by 0 bases, with 17 bases left in between. Germline V gene lookup returns CDR1 MNHEY and CDR2 SVGEGT. Written as DNA, the CDR3 is TGTGCCAGCAGTTACTCCCCACAAGACCGCCTCCTGAACACTGAAGCTTTCTTT. It codes for CASSYSPQDRLLNTEAFF.

The sample holds one count of this clonotype. V usage is TRBV6-1 and J usage is TRBJ1-2, with a weak D call TRBD1 (6 bases). The V gene lost 3 bases and the J gene lost 4 bases, with 15 bases spanning the gap. The CDR3 length is 15 residues. From germline, CDR1 is MNHNS and CDR2 SASEGT. CDR3 protein: CASSDRTARGYGYTF. The CDR3 DNA is TGTGCCAGCAGTGACCGGACAGCGAGGGGCTATGGCTACACCTTC.

This clonotype was counted a few times. This chain connects TRBV30 to TRBJ2-7, with D hard to call. The CDR3 contains 11 residues. The ends were cut back, 6 bases at V and 2 bases at J, with 8 bases in the middle. CDR1 GTSNPN and CDR2 SVGIG come from the germline V gene (reference sequence). The CDR3 nucleotides are TGTGCCTGCGACCGAGCCTACGAGCAGTACTTC. Its translation: CACDRAYEQYF.

This chain links TRBV28 with TRBJ2-7, with TRBD1 matching 7 bases. There are 14 residues in the CDR3. V shed 3 bases and J 1 base; nucleotides not matched to a gene: 3. Germline V gene sequence: CDR1 MDHEN, CDR2 SYDVKM. The DNA of the CDR3 is TGTGCCAGCAGTTTCAGGGGGTATTCCTACGAGCAGTACTTC. It encodes CASSFRGYSYEQYF.

The chain recombines TRBV11-1 with TRBJ1-1; D is possibly TRBD1 (5 bases). The ends were cut back, 5 bases at V and 1 base at J, with 20 bases in the middle. The CDR3 has 17 amino acids. Germline values: CDR1 SGHAT, CDR2 FQDESV (reference sequence). CDR3 sequence: CASSPYGGDGRNTEAFF. CDR3 DNA: TGTGCCAGCAGCCCCTACGGCGGGGACGGCCGGAACACTGAAGCTTTCTTT.

This clonotype came up many times. V is TRBV10-3 and J is TRBJ2-5, with D possibly being TRBD1 (6 bases). Trimming took off 6 bases at V and 5 bases at J, with 19 bases between the two ends. The CDR3 length is 15 residues. Germline V gives CDR1 ENHRY, CDR2 SYGVKD. CDR3 sequence (DNA): TGTGCCATCAGCGAAAACCCAGGGGCCGCGGAGACCCAGTACTTC. Encoded protein: CAISENPGAAETQYF.

Many counts were recorded for this clonotype. J is TRBJ2-7 and V is TRBV6-5; D is perhaps TRBD1 or TRBD2 (5 bases each). Germline V lookup: CDR1 MNHEY, CDR2 SVGAGI. The CDR3 is 11 residues long. The germline V and J ends were trimmed by 3 bases and 13 bases, with 13 bases remaining between them. DNA of the CDR3: TGTGCCAGCAGTTATCTCGGGGCGGTCTACTTC. This encodes CASSYLGAVYF.

This clonotype has a count of ten or more. The rearrangement uses TRBV5-1 and TRBJ1-1; D call uncertain. The CDR3 is 14 amino acids. The V and J ends lost 4 bases and 2 bases respectively, with 12 bases between them. CDR1 and CDR2 (germline): SGHRS, YFSETQ. The CDR3 region has the DNA TGCGCCAGCAGCCGGGGATCTTCTAACACTGAAGCTTTCTTT. Encoded protein: CASSRGSSNTEAFF.

This clonotype was counted only a few times. The chain is built from TRBV11-2 and TRBJ1-1, with 9 nucleotides matching TRBD1. Trimming removed 1 base from V and 5 bases from J; junction bases left unmatched: 5. The CDR3 loop spans 15 amino acids. CDR1 and CDR2 from the germline V gene are SGHAT and FQNNGV. The CDR3 is CASSLGTGVDTEAFF. The CDR3 nucleotides are TGTGCCAGCAGCTTAGGGACAGGGGTGGATACTGAAGCTTTCTTT.

Regarding this clonotype: An end of the junction differs from the germline gene, which may be a read error. The gene calls are TRBV27 and TRBJ2-7, with D tentatively TRBD1 or TRBD2 (5 bases each). Germline loops: CDR1 MNHEY, CDR2 SMNVEV (reference sequence). The CDR3 is made up of 16 amino acids. CDR3: CTSSLSGPSFTYEQYF. CDR3 coding DNA: TGTACCAGCAGTTTATCGGGGCCGTCGTTCACCTACGAGCAGTACTTC.

This clonotype was detected many times. This chain uses TRBV27 with TRBJ1-2; D is possibly TRBD1 (6 bases). The germline V gene has CDR1 MNHEY and CDR2 SMNVEV (reference sequence). V lost 5 bases and J lost 5, with 18 bases in between. This CDR3 comprises 15 residues. CDR3 bases: TGTGCCAGCAGTCCGAGGGACAATTCGCTTTATGGCTACACCTTC. This codes for CASSPRDNSLYGYTF.

This chain uses TRBV20-1 with TRBJ2-3; D is ambiguous. The CDR3 is 13 residues long. CDR1 is DFQATT and CDR2 is SNEGSKA in the germline V gene (reference sequence). Trimming removed 2 bases at V and 3 bases at J, with 9 bases between. The CDR3 DNA reads as TGCAGTGCTAGATCTATCGGGACAGATACGCAGTATTTT. Protein: CSARSIGTDTQYF.

This clonotype was picked up many times. The chain employs TRBV6-5 and TRBJ1-1; a possible D gene is TRBD1 (6 bases). The CDR3 totals 15 residues. Germline V gives CDR1 MNHEY, CDR2 SVGAGI. Trimming shortened V by 3 bases and J by 0 bases, and 11 bases separated the two germline ends. CDR3 coding DNA: TGTGCCAGCAGTTATTGGGGGCAGATGAACACTGAAGCTTTCTTT. This translates into CASSYWGQMNTEAFF.

CDR3 coding DNA: TGTGCCAGCAGTCTCCGACAGGGTGAGGACTACGAGCAGTACTTC. Translating gives CASSLRQGEDYEQYF. The chain links TRBV28 to TRBJ2-7; TRBD1 matches 7 bases. Germline lookup yields CDR1 MDHEN and CDR2 SYDVKM. The junction had 10 bases not matched to a gene; V was cut back by 5 bases and J by 3 bases. The CDR3 extends over 15 amino acids.

This clonotype was observed at least ten times. The CDR3 loop is CATRRVENQPQHF. CDR3 bases: TGTGCCACCAGGCGAGTTGAAAATCAGCCCCAGCATTTT. V usage is TRBV15 and J usage is TRBJ1-5; D is ambiguous. Germline V gene lookup returns CDR1 LNHNV and CDR2 YYDKDF (reference sequence). Trimming shortened V by 6 bases and J by 4 bases, and 10 bases separated the two germline ends. The CDR3 length is 13 residues. Drawing the rest from reference TRBV15 and TRBJ1-5, the complete variable domain is DAMVIQNPRYQVTQFGKPVTLSCSQTLNHNVMYWYQQKSSQAPKLLFHYYDKDFNNEADTPDNFQSRRPNTSFCFLDIRSPGLGDTAMYLCATRRVENQPQHFGDGTRLSIL.

Many counts were recorded for this clonotype. The V gene is TRBV20-1, the J gene TRBJ2-5; D may be TRBD1 (6 bases). CDR1 DFQATT and CDR2 SNEGSKA come from the germline V gene (reference sequence). V was pared by 0 bases and J by 4 bases, with 9 bases between. The CDR3 sequence is 13 residues long. CDR3 in DNA: TGCAGTGCTAGAGATAGCAGGGGAGAGACCCAGTACTTC. Amino acid sequence: CSARDSRGETQYF.

This clonotype came up many times. V is TRBV7-2 and J is TRBJ2-5, with 11 bases that match TRBD2. V gave up 5 bases and J gave up 6 bases; unmatched junction bases: 8. The germline gives CDR1 SGHTA, CDR2 FQGNSA. The CDR3 has 15 amino acids. The CDR3 sequence: CASSRPGLADQTQYF. CDR3 DNA: TGTGCCAGCAGCCGACCGGGACTAGCGGATCAGACCCAGTACTTC.

This clonotype was picked up many times. The gene calls are TRBV7-2 and TRBJ1-1; 10 nucleotides match TRBD1. CDR1 is SGHTA and CDR2 is FQGNSA in the germline V gene. This CDR3 has 15 residues. The ends lost 5 bases at V and 3 bases at J; junction bases unmatched: 6. In DNA form, the CDR3 reads TGTGCCAGCAGCCCAGACAGGGGGCAGTACACTGAAGCTTTCTTT. This sequence encodes CASSPDRGQYTEAFF.

About this clonotype: A much bigger clone sits one base away, suggesting this may be a read error. In DNA form, the CDR3 reads TGTGCCAGCAGTGAAGTGGGGGGAGAGACCCAGTACTTC. This gives the protein CASSEVGGETQYF. The chain uses TRBV28 and TRBJ2-5; maybe TRBD2 (6 bases). The CDR3 runs to 13 residues. V gave up 5 bases and J gave up 4 bases, with 11 bases separating them. Germline V gene data show CDR1 as MDHEN and CDR2 as SYDVKM. Full variable domain (missing parts from reference TRBV28 and TRBJ2-5): DVKVTQSSRYLVKRTGEKVFLECVQDMDHENMFWYRQDPGLGLRLIYFSYDVKMKEKGDIPEGYSVSREKKERFSLILESASTNQTSMYLCASSEVGGETQYFGPGTRLLVL.

In this sample, this clonotype turned up a few times. J is TRBJ2-2 and V is TRBV28; D is undetermined. V dropped 7 bases and J dropped 0 bases, with 6 bases sitting between them. Looked up from germline, CDR1 is MDHEN and CDR2 is SYDVKM. This CDR3 contains 13 residues. As DNA, the CDR3 is TGTGCCAGCAACAACCCGAACACCGGGGAGCTGTTTTTT. Translation gives CASNNPNTGELFF.

This clonotype was counted ten times or more. The chain combines TRBV29-1 with TRBJ1-2; D is undetermined. Trimming shortened V by 4 bases and J by 5 bases, and 17 bases separated the two germline ends. CDR1 and CDR2 (germline): SQVTM, ANQGSEA. This CDR3 comprises 14 residues. The CDR3 sequence is CSVGGPHSNYGYTF. The CDR3 bases are TGCAGCGTTGGAGGACCTCACAGTAATTATGGCTACACCTTC.

The chain uses TRBV3-1 and TRBJ1-5; TRBD1 agrees at 7 bases. This CDR3 contains 15 residues. Germline CDR1 and CDR2: LGHDT and YNNKEL (reference sequence). V was pared by 3 bases and J by 5 bases, with 7 bases of the junction left unmatched. For the CDR3, the DNA is TGTGCCAGCAGCCATGGGGACAGCCTAGATCAGCCCCAGCATTTT. Its protein is CASSHGDSLDQPQHF.

CDR3 DNA sequence: TGTGCCACCAGCAGAGGTCCGGGACAGGGAGGCGGCTACACCTTC. Translated, it gives CATSRGPGQGGGYTF. The V and J genes are TRBV15 and TRBJ1-2, with 9 nucleotides matching TRBD1. V was pared by 1 base and J by 8 bases, with 8 bases of the junction left unmatched. Per the germline V gene, CDR1 is LNHNV and CDR2 is YYDKDF (reference sequence). CDR3 length: 15 amino acids.

This clonotype has a handful of counts. The chain employs TRBV19 and TRBJ1-4; D call uncertain. The CDR3 is made up of 16 amino acids. The V end was cut by 6 bases, the J end by 4 bases, with 18 bases between. The V gene's germline CDR1 is LNHDA and CDR2 SQIVND (reference sequence). Here the CDR3 reads CASRRSYYLFNEKLFF. The CDR3 DNA reads TGTGCCAGTAGACGGTCCTACTATTTATTTAATGAAAAACTGTTTTTT.

The sample holds a few counts of this clonotype. J is TRBJ1-2 and V is TRBV12-3 or TRBV12-4; no firm D call. This CDR3 region has 13 residues. V gave up 8 bases and J gave up 9 bases, with 19 bases separating them. The CDR3: CASAWTSPHRYTF. CDR3 in DNA: TGTGCCAGCGCTTGGACGTCTCCTCACCGCTACACCTTC.